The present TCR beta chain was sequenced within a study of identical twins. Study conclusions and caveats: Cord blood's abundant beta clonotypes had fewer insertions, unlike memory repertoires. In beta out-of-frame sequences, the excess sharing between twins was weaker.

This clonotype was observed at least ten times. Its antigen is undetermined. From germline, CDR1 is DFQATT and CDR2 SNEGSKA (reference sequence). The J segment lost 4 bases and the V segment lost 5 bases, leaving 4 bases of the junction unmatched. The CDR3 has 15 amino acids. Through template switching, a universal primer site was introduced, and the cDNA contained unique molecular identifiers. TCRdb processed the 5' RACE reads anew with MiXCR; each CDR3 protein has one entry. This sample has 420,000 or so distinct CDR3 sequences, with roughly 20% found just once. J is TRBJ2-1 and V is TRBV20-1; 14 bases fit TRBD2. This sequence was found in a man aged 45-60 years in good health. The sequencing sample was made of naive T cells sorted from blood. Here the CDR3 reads CSALGTSGSYNEQFF. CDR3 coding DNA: TGCAGTGCTTTAGGGACTAGCGGGAGTTACAATGAGCAGTTCTTC.